This T cell receptor (beta chain) was sequenced for a study of shared clonotypes between healthy human individuals. This CDR3 region has 14 residues. Between the trimmed V and J ends, which lost 5 bases and 4 bases, there was a span of 13 bases. Looked up from germline, CDR1 is SGHRS and CDR2 is YFSETQ. The table came from immunoSEQ multiplex PCR; TCRdb's copy has only in-frame clones and leaves some out. The sample holds roughly 2.4 million clones; approximately 96% are singletons and the top ten take approximately 0.13%. The TCR was taken from a man aged 18 to 29 in good health. Sequencing was carried out using naive CD4+ T cells sorted from blood. This sample's subset: CD45RA+ positively selected. The J gene is TRBJ1-5, the V gene TRBV5-1; D uncertain. The CDR3 loop reads CASRLPDPNQPQHF. DNA for the CDR3: TGCGCCAGCAGGCTTCCAGATCCTAATCAGCCCCAGCATTTT. The full variable domain, completed using reference TRBV5-1 and TRBJ1-5, is KAGVTQTPRYLIKTRGQQVTLSCSPISGHRSVSWYQQTPGQGLQFLFEYFSETQRNKGNFPGRFSGRQFSNSRSEMNVSTLELGDSALYLCASRLPDPNQPQHFGDGTRLSIL.